The 30 T cell receptor beta chains below all came from one sample that was sequenced in a study of T-cell memory formation after mild COVID-19. TCRdb redid the calling of the 5' RACE reads with MiXCR, one entry per CDR3 protein. The table records roughly 450,000 distinct CDR3 sequences, roughly 18% of them present only once. Source material: PBMCs or a T cell subset sorted from them (not recorded which). The receptor source for this set is a man in his late teens or twenties who had mild COVID-19 (a few samples of this study predate the infection). Cell type and time point are not known.

This clonotype was counted a few times. This sequence joins TRBV7-3 and TRBJ2-2, with D uncertain. Trimming removed 3 bases from V and 5 bases from J, with 16 bases in between. CDR3 length: 16 amino acids. Germline V gives CDR1 SGHTA, CDR2 FQGTGA. The CDR3 DNA reads TGTGCCAGCAGCTTCCTCCCGGGCGAAGGGACCGGGGAGCTGTTTTTT. Its translation is CASSFLPGEGTGELFF.

This chain links TRBV5-6 with TRBJ2-3; D tentatively fits TRBD1 or TRBD2 (6 bases each). Germline values: CDR1 SGHDT, CDR2 YYEEEE. Trimming removed 3 bases at V and 8 bases at J, with 22 bases between. This CDR3 spans 16 amino acids. The CDR3 DNA reads TGTGCCAGCAGCTGGGGGCTGGGCGGGGCACAGGGTACGCAGTATTTT. Translated: CASSWGLGGAQGTQYF.

V is TRBV5-4 and J is TRBJ1-2, with TRBD1 matching 8 bases. The V and J ends lost 4 bases and 8 bases, in that order; junction bases with no gene match: 7. The germline CDR1 and CDR2 sequences are SGHNT and YYREEE (reference sequence). The CDR3 covers 13 residues. CDR3 DNA sequence: TGTGCCAGCAGCACTGGGACAGGACGCGGCTACACCTTC. Protein product: CASSTGTGRGYTF.

The sample holds many counts of this clonotype. This chain connects TRBV11-1 to TRBJ2-1; the match to TRBD2 covers 7 bases. Trimming at V came to 5 bases and at J to 1 base, leaving 14 bases not matched to a gene. Germline CDR1 is SGHAT and CDR2 is FQDESV (reference sequence). The CDR3 spans 18 residues. CDR3 region: CASSGMGLGGESYNEQFF. The CDR3 coding sequence is TGTGCCAGCAGCGGAATGGGATTGGGGGGGGAATCCTACAATGAGCAGTTCTTC. Drawing the rest from reference TRBV11-1 and TRBJ2-1, the complete variable domain is EAEVAQSPRYKITEKSQAVAFWCDPISGHATLYWYRQILGQGPELLVQFQDESVVDDSQLPKDRFSAERLKGVDSTLKIQPAELGDSAMYLCASSGMGLGGESYNEQFFGPGTRLTVL.

The CDR3 nucleotides read TGTGCCAGCAGCCCAGCAGGGGCTGGCTACACCTTC. It yields the protein CASSPAGAGYTF. V gene TRBV6-6 combines with J gene TRBJ1-2; possibly TRBD1 for D (6 bases). There are 12 residues in the CDR3. Germline CDR1 is MNHNY and CDR2 is SVGAGI (reference sequence). V was clipped by 6 bases and J by 7 bases, with 12 bases between them.

This clonotype showed up just a few times. V gene TRBV4-1 combines with J gene TRBJ2-7; perhaps D is TRBD1 or TRBD2 (6 bases each). V shed 3 bases and J shed 2 bases, with 20 bases lying between them. The CDR3 length is 17 residues. The germline V gene encodes CDR1 MGHRA and CDR2 YSYEKL. CDR3 residues: CASSQQLGGPWAYEQYV. The CDR3 DNA follows: TGCGCCAGCAGCCAGCAGTTGGGGGGCCCGTGGGCCTACGAGCAGTACGTC.

V and J are TRBV5-1 and TRBJ1-1; possibly TRBD1 for D (5 bases). Trimming took 4 bases from V and 5 from J, leaving 15 bases between them. Germline CDR1 is SGHRS and CDR2 is YFSETQ. The CDR3 sequence is 14 residues long. CDR3 amino acids: CASSSTSGPTEAFF. Written as DNA, the CDR3 is TGCGCCAGCAGCAGTACCTCAGGGCCTACTGAAGCTTTCTTT. The variable domain in full, with the rest retrieved from reference TRBV5-1 and TRBJ1-1, is KAGVTQTPRYLIKTRGQQVTLSCSPISGHRSVSWYQQTPGQGLQFLFEYFSETQRNKGNFPGRFSGRQFSNSRSEMNVSTLELGDSALYLCASSSTSGPTEAFFGQGTRLTVV.

A few counts support this clonotype. The gene calls are TRBV7-2 and TRBJ2-5; D is possibly TRBD2 (5 bases). Looked up from germline, CDR1 is SGHTA and CDR2 is FQGNSA. The CDR3 extends over 15 amino acids. The V gene lost 3 bases and the J gene lost 1 base, with 12 bases spanning the gap. CDR3 nucleotides: TGTGCCAGCAGCTTTTCTTCGGGATTCCAAGAGACCCAGTACTTC. Protein: CASSFSSGFQETQYF.

The chain links TRBV10-2 to TRBJ1-6; unclear D gene. Trimming pared 10 bases from V and 9 bases from J, leaving 10 bases between. Germline V gene lookup returns CDR1 WSHSY and CDR2 SAAADI. The CDR3 consists of 11 residues. CDR3 bases: TGCGCCACCTCGGAGGGTTCACCCCTCCACTTT. This codes for CATSEGSPLHF.

V is TRBV4-2 and J is TRBJ1-2, with D unclear. CDR3 length: 16 residues. The V gene lost 0 bases and the J gene lost 3 bases, with 14 bases spanning the gap. CDR1 and CDR2 from the germline V gene are LGHNA and YNFKEQ. CDR3 sequence reads: CASSQEITTVDYGYTF. The CDR3 DNA sequence: TGTGCCAGCAGCCAAGAAATAACCACGGTCGACTATGGCTACACCTTC.

This chain connects TRBV12-3 or TRBV12-4 to TRBJ2-7; TRBD2 is a possible D gene (6 bases). This CDR3 contains 15 residues. The V and J ends lost 5 bases and 4 bases respectively, with 18 bases between them. The CDR3 coding sequence is TGTGCCAGCAGTCAGGCCGGAGGGCAGCTTTACGAGCAGTACTTC. Its protein product is CASSQAGGQLYEQYF.

This clonotype was seen ten or more times. The chain combines TRBV5-1 with TRBJ1-2; 7 bases map to TRBD1. The CDR3 consists of 14 residues. Germline V gives CDR1 SGHRS, CDR2 YFSETQ. V was pared by 1 base and J by 9 bases, with 9 bases of the junction left unmatched. The CDR3 nucleotides are TGCGCCAGCAGCTTGACCACAGGGGACCAACGCTACACCTTC. Residues: CASSLTTGDQRYTF. The full variable domain, in which reference TRBV5-1 and TRBJ1-2 provide the parts outside the CDR3, is KAGVTQTPRYLIKTRGQQVTLSCSPISGHRSVSWYQQTPGQGLQFLFEYFSETQRNKGNFPGRFSGRQFSNSRSEMNVSTLELGDSALYLCASSLTTGDQRYTFGSGTRLTVV.

The chain joins TRBV7-3 to TRBJ2-2, with 10 positions matching TRBD2. Trimming cost V 5 bases and J 7 bases; bases outside gene matches: 4. The germline gives CDR1 SGHTA, CDR2 FQGTGA. This CDR3 contains 14 residues. CDR3 coding DNA: TGTGCCAGCAGCACACGACTAGCGGGCGGGGAGCTGTTTTTT. Its translation is CASSTRLAGGELFF.

This clonotype was picked up many times. V is TRBV10-3 and J is TRBJ2-5; possible D gene TRBD2, 6 bases. Between the trimmed V and J ends, which lost 0 bases and 4 bases, there was a span of 9 bases. CDR1 ENHRY and CDR2 SYGVKD come from the germline V gene. CDR3 length equals 14 residues. The CDR3 bases are TGTGCCATCAGTGAGTCTGGCGGGGTAGAGACCCAGTACTTC. It encodes CAISESGGVETQYF.

This clonotype was counted at least ten times. The CDR3, as DNA: TGTGCCAGCAGCTTACTAGAAGGGGGCGAGCAGTACGTC. Translation gives CASSLLEGGEQYV. This rearrangement joins TRBV7-6 to TRBJ2-7; the D gene is possibly TRBD1 (6 bases). This CDR3 comprises 13 residues. Trimming left V 2 bases short and J 6 bases short, with 11 bases between. Germline V CDR1 and CDR2: SGHVS, FNYEAQ.

In this sample, this clonotype turned up a few times. V gene TRBV20-1 combines with J gene TRBJ2-1; D tentatively reads TRBD1 or TRBD2 (6 bases each). The germline V gene has CDR1 DFQATT and CDR2 SNEGSKA (reference sequence). Trimming removed 8 bases at V and 7 bases at J, with 18 bases between. The CDR3 runs to 13 residues. The DNA for the CDR3 is TGCAGTCCCTCGGGGGCCAATGATAATGAGCAGTTCTTC. Protein: CSPSGANDNEQFF.

The V and J genes are TRBV9 and TRBJ2-7; 11 positions match TRBD1. Per germline, CDR1 SGDLS and CDR2 YYNGEE. This CDR3 contains 12 residues. The V segment lost 7 bases and the J segment 5 bases; nucleotides outside the gene matches: 2. CDR3 sequence reads: CASGTGGNEQYF. In DNA, the CDR3 is TGTGCCAGCGGGACAGGGGGAAACGAGCAGTACTTC.

CDR3 nucleotide sequence: TGCGCCAGTCGACGGCGATACCTGGGGGATACGCAGTATTTT. Translating gives CASRRRYLGDTQYF. The chain joins TRBV5-1 to TRBJ2-3; the D is unclear. V lost 8 bases and J 6 bases, leaving 19 bases between the germline ends. The CDR3 covers 14 residues. Germline V gene data show CDR1 as SGHRS and CDR2 as YFSETQ.

Ten or more counts support this clonotype. The gene calls are TRBV4-2 and TRBJ1-3; the match to TRBD1 covers 7 bases. From germline, CDR1 is LGHNA and CDR2 YNFKEQ. The trim removed 4 bases at V and 4 bases at J, leaving 7 bases unmatched. The CDR3 loop spans 15 amino acids. DNA of the CDR3: TGTGCCAGCAGCCCCACAGGGGTGGAAGGAAACACCATATATTTT. Amino acids: CASSPTGVEGNTIYF.

The genes are TRBV20-1 and TRBJ2-3, with 7 positions matching TRBD2. V shed 4 bases and J 6 bases; nucleotides not matched to a gene: 4. The CDR3 runs 12 residues. Per the germline V gene, CDR1 is DFQATT and CDR2 is SNEGSKA (reference sequence). This CDR3 reads CSANGEGDTQYF. CDR3 bases: TGCAGTGCTAACGGGGAGGGGGATACGCAGTATTTT.

This clonotype was seen a few times. The chain has TRBV6-5 and TRBJ2-1; 11 bases match TRBD2. The CDR3 spans 15 residues. J was trimmed by 9 bases and V by 6 bases; bases with no gene match: 10. Per germline, CDR1 MNHEY and CDR2 SVGAGI. This CDR3 is CASSTPGTSGVEQFF. The CDR3 nucleotides are TGTGCCAGCAGCACCCCCGGGACTAGCGGAGTTGAGCAGTTCTTC.

The CDR3 coding sequence is TGTGCCAGCAGCTCCGGGACAGGGGATCTCATCTATGGCTACACCTTC. Its translation: CASSSGTGDLIYGYTF. V is TRBV7-9 and J is TRBJ1-2, with 10 positions matching TRBD1. The CDR3 runs 16 residues. V was pared by 4 bases and J by 4 bases, with 9 bases of the junction left unmatched. Germline loops: CDR1 SEHNR, CDR2 FQNEAQ (reference sequence). The variable domain in full, with the rest retrieved from reference TRBV7-9 and TRBJ1-2, is DTGVSQNPRHKITKRGQNVTFRCDPISEHNRLYWYRQTLGQGPEFLTYFQNEAQLEKSRLLSDRFSAERPKGSFSTLEIQRTEQGDSAMYLCASSSGTGDLIYGYTFGSGTRLTVV.

This clonotype was detected a few times. The DNA for the CDR3 is TGCGCCAGCAGCGTAGACGGGGTCTCCTACGAGCAGTACTTC. Residues: CASSVDGVSYEQYF. The genes are TRBV5-1 and TRBJ2-7, with D perhaps matching TRBD2 (5 bases). The CDR3 loop spans 14 amino acids. Germline V CDR1 and CDR2: SGHRS, YFSETQ. The V and J ends lost 4 bases and 0 bases respectively, with 11 bases between them. Full variable domain (outside the CDR3, taken from reference TRBV5-1 and TRBJ2-7): KAGVTQTPRYLIKTRGQQVTLSCSPISGHRSVSWYQQTPGQGLQFLFEYFSETQRNKGNFPGRFSGRQFSNSRSEMNVSTLELGDSALYLCASSVDGVSYEQYFGPGTRLTVT.

With respect to this clonotype: A much larger clone sits a single nucleotide away, making a read error possible. This rearrangement joins TRBV10-3 to TRBJ1-3; the D is unclear. Germline V gives CDR1 ENHRY, CDR2 SYGVKD. Between the trimmed V and J ends, which lost 8 bases and 11 bases, there was a span of 10 bases. The CDR3 is 10 amino acids. DNA for the CDR3: TGTGCCATCGGGGAGAACGCCATATATTTT. This encodes CAIGENAIYF.

This chain uses TRBV5-1 with TRBJ1-1; D possibly corresponds to TRBD1 (5 bases). The CDR3 sequence is 17 residues long. Germline lookup yields CDR1 SGHRS and CDR2 YFSETQ. The germline V and J ends were trimmed by 2 bases and 4 bases, with 21 bases remaining between them. The CDR3 is CASSFTGGTGGRTEAFF. The CDR3 nucleotides are TGCGCCAGCAGCTTTACTGGTGGAACAGGCGGGCGCACTGAAGCTTTCTTT.

V usage is TRBV7-6 and J usage is TRBJ1-2; D gene uncertain. Trimming stripped 1 base from V and 8 bases from J, with 23 bases between. Germline lookup yields CDR1 SGHVS and CDR2 FNYEAQ. The CDR3 has 17 amino acids. CDR3 protein: CASSLGSKGWESSGYTF. The CDR3 DNA follows: TGTGCCAGCAGCTTAGGGTCAAAAGGCTGGGAGTCTTCCGGCTACACCTTC.

The chain carries TRBV7-2 and TRBJ1-1; D remains unclear. V shed 5 bases and J shed 3 bases, with 13 bases lying between them. The germline CDR1 and CDR2 sequences are SGHTA and FQGNSA. There are 14 residues in the CDR3. In DNA form, the CDR3 reads TGTGCCAGCAGCCGCCACCGCGATGACACTGAAGCTTTCTTT. Translated, it gives CASSRHRDDTEAFF.

The V call is TRBV4-1, the J call TRBJ2-7, with 8 bases fitting TRBD1. The CDR3 covers 16 residues. J lost 3 bases, V lost 0 bases, and 7 bases had no gene match. Germline CDR1 MGHRA, CDR2 YSYEKL. The CDR3, as DNA: TGCGCCAGCAGCCAAGAAAACAGGGGGTTGATCTACGAGCAGTACTTC. It encodes CASSQENRGLIYEQYF.

This clonotype has only a few counts. The V gene is TRBV20-1, the J gene TRBJ2-3; D might be TRBD2 (5 bases). Trimming cost V 3 bases and J 0 bases, with 19 bases left between them. The CDR3 covers 17 residues. The germline CDR1 and CDR2 sequences are DFQATT and SNEGSKA (reference sequence). CDR3 loop: CSAREDSGSPSTDTQYF. As DNA, the CDR3 is TGCAGTGCTAGGGAGGACTCAGGATCTCCTAGCACAGATACGCAGTATTTT.

CDR3 in amino acids: CASSQGWAGVNTGELFF. The CDR3, as DNA: TGCGCCAGCAGCCAAGGTTGGGCGGGGGTAAACACCGGGGAGCTGTTTTTT. This chain joins TRBV4-1 and TRBJ2-2; 7 nucleotides match TRBD2. V trimming: 1 base; J trimming: 2 bases; junction bases outside the gene matches: 7. The CDR3 has 17 residues. Germline V gives CDR1 MGHRA, CDR2 YSYEKL.